This T cell receptor (beta chain) was sequenced in a study of cytomegalovirus exposure and HLA in healthy donors. At least ten counts were recorded for this clone. Researchers ran the PCR with 60 Vbeta and 13 Jbeta primers. The data were produced by immunoSEQ multiplex PCR, yet TCRdb's version contains in-frame clones alone and is incomplete. In the table there are some 150,000 clones, around three quarters of which are singletons. Sequenced input: PBMCs. This receptor was obtained from a man aged 40-55 years in good health and CMV-seronegative.

CDR3 sequence reads: CASSQAIGDTEAFF. In nucleotides, the CDR3 is TGTGCCAGCAGCCAAGCGATAGGAGACACTGAAGCTTTCTTT. The rearrangement joins TRBV4-2 to TRBJ1-1; D gene ambiguous. Germline CDR1 LGHNA, CDR2 YNFKEQ. V was shortened by 1 base and J by 3 bases, with 9 bases between the two germline ends. The CDR3 length is 14 residues.